This paragraph reports one TCR beta chain. The antigen is not known. The data were taken from a study of radiotherapy plus CTLA-4 blockade in lung cancer. Study-level findings and limits: Together with interferon-beta, which increased in serum after radiation, early dynamic changes in blood T cell clones were reportedly the best predictors of response.

TCRdb keeps only in-frame clones here, not all; method: immunoSEQ multiplex PCR. Among fewer than 100,000 clones, 84% were seen once, and the ten largest hold approximately 0.8%. The CDR3 consists of 12 residues. Germline values: CDR1 SGHDN, CDR2 FVKESK. The V end was cut by 4 bases, the J end by 10 bases, with 13 bases between. The source of this sequence is a human donor with non-small cell lung cancer who had stable disease on radiotherapy plus ipilimumab. The sample here was peripheral blood, taken from a patient treated with radiotherapy plus ipilimumab. V gene TRBV14 combines with J gene TRBJ1-1; D unresolved. Here the CDR3 reads CASSPLGRSAFF. The CDR3 DNA is TGTGCCAGCAGCCCACTGGGAAGGTCAGCTTTCTTT.